What follows are 18 T cell receptor beta chains derived from one specimen sequenced in a study of monozygotic twins with inflammatory bowel disease. TCRdb reanalyzed the 5' RACE reads, giving one entry per CDR3 protein sequence and no DNA. Here the sample table reports around 150,000 distinct CDR3 sequences. The sequencing input was blood. These TCRs come from a human donor with ulcerative colitis or Crohn's disease, or a healthy co-twin of an affected twin (not recorded which).

This chain joins TRBV7-8 and TRBJ1-3; lacking DNA, the TRBD1 call made by TCRdb goes unchecked. The CDR3 totals 18 residues. Germline-derived CDR1 and CDR2 are SGHVS and FQNEAQ. This CDR3 reads CASSAGTGGGLSGNTIYF.

This rearrangement joins TRBV7-2 to TRBJ2-3; TCRdb designates TRBD2, a call that cannot be tested without DNA. Germline-derived CDR1 and CDR2 are SGHTA and FQGNSA. This CDR3 contains 17 residues. The CDR3 here is CASSEFQREGRIDTQYF.

The rearrangement joins TRBV27 to TRBJ2-7; without DNA, the TCRdb call of TRBD1 cannot be checked. This CDR3 region has 14 residues. Looked up from germline, CDR1 is MNHEY and CDR2 is SMNVEV (reference sequence). The CDR3 region is CASSLQQGALEQYF.

This chain connects TRBV4-1 to TRBJ2-7; TCRdb outputs TRBD2, but without DNA this stays unchecked. The length of the CDR3 is 13 residues. Germline loops: CDR1 MGHRA, CDR2 YSYEKL. CDR3 in amino acids: CASSQGATYEQYF.

The chain couples TRBV10-3 to TRBJ2-1; the D gene TCRdb calls, TRBD2, cannot be checked with no DNA. The CDR3 totals 15 residues. Germline values: CDR1 ENHRY, CDR2 SYGVKD. CDR3 loop: CAIRTSVSSYNEQFF.

V gene TRBV14 combines with J gene TRBJ1-1; no DNA is available, so the TRBD1 call from TCRdb remains unchecked. Germline CDR1 and CDR2: SGHDN and FVKESK. The CDR3 loop spans 12 amino acids. The CDR3 sequence: CASSRTGTEAFF.

V gene TRBV18 combines with J gene TRBJ2-5; the TCRdb call, TRBD2, lacks DNA for checking. CDR1 is KGHSH, CDR2 LQKENI, per germline. The length of the CDR3 is 14 residues. CDR3 in amino acids: CASSITSGQETQYF.

CDR3 protein: CASSLMGGLNEQYF. This rearrangement joins TRBV27 to TRBJ2-7; the TCRdb D gene call, TRBD1, has no DNA to confirm it. The CDR3 is made up of 14 amino acids. Germline loops: CDR1 MNHEY, CDR2 SMNVEV (reference sequence).

The rearrangement links TRBV5-1 to TRBJ2-3. The CDR3 length is 14 residues. CDR1 and CDR2 (germline): SGHRS, YFSETQ. This chain's CDR3 is CASSLDFVKDTQYF.

The chain has TRBV20-1 and TRBJ1-5. This CDR3 is 15 amino acids long. The V gene's germline CDR1 is DFQATT and CDR2 SNEGSKA (reference sequence). CDR3 amino acids: CSARAGIFSNQPQHF.

CDR3 loop: CASSVPGLAVQFF. V gene TRBV7-3 combines with J gene TRBJ2-1; TCRdb outputs TRBD2, but without DNA this stays unchecked. From germline, CDR1 is SGHTA and CDR2 FQGTGA. The CDR3 has 13 residues.

The gene calls are TRBV29-1 and TRBJ2-7; TCRdb's D gene call, TRBD1, goes unchecked for lack of DNA. The CDR3 is made up of 14 amino acids. Germline assignment: CDR1 SQVTM and CDR2 ANQGSEA. CDR3 in amino acids: CSVAGVTRPYEQYF.

This chain links TRBV11-1 with TRBJ1-5; TCRdb picks TRBD1, but there is no DNA to check that call. The CDR3 length is 14 residues. Germline loops: CDR1 SGHAT, CDR2 FQDESV (reference sequence). The chain's CDR3 is CASSQGGAGQPQHF.

CDR3 residues: CATSRTGRAEKLFF. The chain combines TRBV15 with TRBJ1-4; TCRdb indicates TRBD1, and absent DNA this call remains unverified. The CDR3 loop spans 14 amino acids. Germline CDR1 reads LNHNV; CDR2 reads YYDKDF (reference sequence).

The rearrangement uses TRBV4-2 and TRBJ1-6. The CDR3 has 15 amino acids. Germline V gene sequence: CDR1 LGHNA, CDR2 YNFKEQ. CDR3 sequence reads: CASRPDSSYNSPLHF.

This rearrangement joins TRBV7-2 to TRBJ2-6; TCRdb reports TRBD2, a call that lacks DNA to check it against. There are 17 residues in the CDR3. CDR1 and CDR2 (germline): SGHTA, FQGNSA. The chain's CDR3 is CASSPAGGVSGANVLTF. Full variable domain (outside the CDR3, taken from reference TRBV7-2 and TRBJ2-6): GAGVSQSPSNKVTEKGKDVELRCDPISGHTALYWYRQSLGQGLEFLIYFQGNSAPDKSGLPSDRFSAERTGGSVSTLTIQRTQQEDSAVYLCASSPAGGVSGANVLTFGAGSRLTVL.

This CDR3 is CASSPTWRETQYF. The rearrangement links TRBV28 to TRBJ2-5. The CDR3 spans 13 residues. From germline, CDR1 is MDHEN and CDR2 SYDVKM.

The rearrangement joins TRBV5-4 to TRBJ2-7; the D call from TCRdb, TRBD1, cannot be confirmed without DNA. CDR3 length equals 15 residues. Germline V gene lookup returns CDR1 SGHNT and CDR2 YYREEE (reference sequence). This CDR3 reads CASTPAPGTDYEQYF.